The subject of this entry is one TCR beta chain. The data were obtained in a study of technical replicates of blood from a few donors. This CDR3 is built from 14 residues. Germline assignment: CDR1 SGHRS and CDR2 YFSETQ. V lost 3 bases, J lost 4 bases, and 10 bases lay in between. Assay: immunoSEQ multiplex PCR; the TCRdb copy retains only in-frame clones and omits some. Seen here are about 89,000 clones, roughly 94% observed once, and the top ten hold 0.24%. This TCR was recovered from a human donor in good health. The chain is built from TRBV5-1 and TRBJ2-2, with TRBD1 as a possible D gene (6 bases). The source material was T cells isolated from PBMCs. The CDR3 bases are TGCGCCAGCAGCTCGCAGGGGATCACCGGGGAGCTGTTTTTT. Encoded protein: CASSSQGITGELFF.